This T cell receptor beta chain was identified in a study of blood T cells in healthy people across ages. Study background: Per two T cells, template switching captured roughly one barcoded beta molecule. Broader study findings: While age rose, TCR beta diversity per million T cells dropped in a roughly linear way. Long-lived and aged donors differed, with more naive CD4+ cells and higher diversity in the long-lived. Estimates drawn from one million T cells were deemed to understate diversity.

The CDR3 extends over 15 amino acids. The trim removed 3 bases at V and 7 bases at J, leaving 5 bases unmatched. From germline, CDR1 is LGHNT and CDR2 FRNRAP. A word on this clonotype: Antigen unknown.

A second PCR, run for roughly 7 to 12 cycles, used a sample-barcoded 5' primer plus a J-beta primer mix. Each CDR3 protein is one row after TCRdb ran MiXCR on the 5' RACE reads. The table records over 950,000 distinct CDR3 sequences, 35% to 40% of them present only once. Sequencing was carried out using blood. This TCR came from a man in his late teens or twenties in good health. The V call is TRBV12-5, the J call TRBJ2-1; 11 nucleotides line up with TRBD1. Here the CDR3 reads CASGFGQGAGNEQFF. For the CDR3, the DNA is TGTGCTAGTGGTTTCGGACAGGGGGCAGGGAATGAGCAGTTCTTC. The full variable domain, its missing parts supplied by reference TRBV12-5 and TRBJ2-1, is DARVTQTPRHKVTEMGQEVTMRCQPILGHNTVFWYRQTMMQGLELLAYFRNRAPLDDSGMPKDRFSAEMPDATLATLKIQPSEPRDSAVYFCASGFGQGAGNEQFFGPGTRLTVL.